This T cell receptor (beta chain) is drawn from a study of blood T cell repertoires in COVID-19. This CDR3 is built from 14 residues. CDR1 and CDR2 from the germline V gene are MNHEY and SMNVEV (reference sequence). The V segment lost 5 bases and the J segment 14 bases; nucleotides outside the gene matches: 7. A single count supports this clone. Under the authors' procedure: Nucleated cell number was recorded as an estimate derived from reference gene primer amplification. Method: immunoSEQ multiplex PCR; TCRdb's copy keeps in-frame clones and lacks some. For V, J and clone size, that table is used; D and trimming come from the DNA. This table holds about 380,000 clones, 81% found once.

Material: peripheral blood. The chain joins TRBV27 to TRBJ2-3, with 16 positions matching TRBD2. The receptor comes from a human donor with acute or convalescent COVID-19. The donor label of this sample is uncertain. In DNA, the CDR3 is TGTGCCAGCAGTCAGGGGACTAGCGGGAGGGCGTTGTATTTT. This codes for CASSQGTSGRALYF.